This TCR beta chain derives from a study of regulatory T cells in long-lasting Graves disease (dated by TCRdb to the early 2020s). As for the study more broadly: Newly diagnosed Graves' disease patients had taken antithyroid drugs for less than 3 months. The study took place in China and was registered as a clinical trial. A total of around 35 samples underwent TCR sequencing, from some 13 patients with persistent Graves' disease and around 20 patients with newly diagnosed Graves' disease. This study used TCR sequencing and RNA sequencing of peripheral blood to compare persistent Graves' disease patients against newly diagnosed Graves' disease patients.

The method behind the library was multiplex PCR. The sequencer listed for this sample is Illumina HiSeq 4000. iRepertoire HTBI primers and Arm-PCR amplification of CDR3 regions were used to construct TCR beta libraries. Before sequencing, the PCR products underwent gel purification. The authors' pipeline ran thus. Gene usage analysis of CDR3 amino acid clonotypes relied on the roughly 64 TRBV and over 13 TRBJ segments identified across samples. COPE and FqMerger were used to merge filtered high-quality paired reads into contigs. BLAST was used to align contigs to IMGT TRBV, TRBD and TRBJ reference genes, with CDR3 defined following IMGT. Highly expanded clones were defined as clonotypes with a frequency above 0.1%. Repertoire diversity was measured by Shannon entropy, and V-J evenness by the Gini coefficient. Public clonotypes were defined as clonotypes shared by more than one individual. In-frame beta chains were kept once TCRdb had trimmed the public reads at Q25 with fastp and called clones with MiXCR. Under each unique CDR3 protein, matching rows form one entry showing the most common genes and DNA. TCRdb, not the original authors, processed these V and J calls. The sample table holds 400,000 to 500,000 distinct CDR3 sequences, of which approximately 15% were seen once. Jointly, the top ten make up approximately 15% of the sample.

Compared with germline, V lacks 2 bases and J lacks 5 bases; bases without a gene match: 8. The germline V gene specifies SGDLS as CDR1 and YYNGEE as CDR2. The CDR3, from cysteine to phenylalanine, totals 15 residues. The CDR3 DNA has 45 bases and is translated from base 1. As concerns this clonotype: Its antigen is currently not known. The record has no base qualities; no much larger clone is one base away.

Results the study describes overall, beyond this receptor: Because the primary lesion, thyroid tissue, could not be accessed, the study looked at peripheral blood alone. Compared with newly diagnosed patients, persistent Graves' disease patients had lower TCR Shannon entropy and fewer highly expanded clones, which suggests clonal expansion. Persistent patients shared more public clonotypes among themselves (around 3,000) than newly diagnosed patients did (about 900). Persistent disease showed preferential use of TRBV28, TRBJ1-2 and TRBJ2-5, whereas newly diagnosed disease favored TRBV20-1 and TRBJ2-1. Only the TCR beta chain was sequenced and analyzed. The authors acknowledged the small sample size as a limitation that may reduce accuracy.

The time point tag for this specimen amounts to: newly diagnosed GD, antithyroid drugs for less than 3 months. For both TCR sequencing and RNA sequencing, RNA was extracted from PBMCs using TRIzol. The diagnosis of Graves' disease was made according to American Thyroid Association guidelines. Recruitment of patients was carried out at an endocrinology department in Xi'an, China. Each patient gave approximately 8.8 milliliters of peripheral blood, collected in an EDTA anticoagulant tube. Ficoll Paque Plus density gradient separation was used to isolate PBMCs, and no further T cell sorting was performed. RNA quality was checked with an Agilent 2100 Bioanalyzer and agarose gel, and concentration with a NanoDrop 2000. This sample also belongs to another study, concerning T cells in Graves' hyperthyroidism and ophthalmopathy. The second investigation adds: Stable Graves' hyperthyroidism was defined as no progression to ophthalmopathy during 18 months of follow-up. Hyperthyroidism patients were newly diagnosed, had a disease duration of under 2 months, and were aged 18 to 65 years. Exclusion was applied to patients with uncontrolled infections, other autoimmune diseases, pregnancy or lactation. Diagnoses were based on clinical symptoms, serum thyroxine and TRAb, thyroid ultrasound and orbital computed tomography. A first-round RT-PCR of the TCR CDR3 used the HTBI primer set with the Qiagen OneStep RT-PCR kit. Blood samples also contained most of the expanded thyroid clonotypes (frequency above 0.001), which suggests that blood repertoires may reflect thyroid immune responses. Ophthalmopathy was separated from stable hyperthyroidism by a 13 V-J signature model, with approximately 86% sensitivity and roughly 84% specificity obtained in cross-validation and 80%/75% obtained in testing. In validation, the model predicted progression to ophthalmopathy with over 65% sensitivity and roughly 75% specificity, a median of around 6.6 months before onset. To identify distinguishing TCR V-J signatures, a discovery cohort of some 100 patients was used, comprising 43 with Graves' ophthalmopathy and approximately 58 with stable Graves' hyperthyroidism. Prospective prediction of ophthalmopathy was tested in an independent validation cohort of 18 to 20 hyperthyroidism patients and 17 patients who later progressed to ophthalmopathy. The 75 to 100 discovery patients were randomly split 7:3 into training and test sets. The study also compared thyroid tissue and blood T-cell repertoires from about six Graves' hyperthyroidism patients. Following sampling, methimazole starting at 30 mg daily was given to hyperthyroidism patients, and high-dose intravenous methylprednisolone was given to ophthalmopathy patients. Libraries were constructed in a second round of multiplex PCR, after which size selection and purification were performed. The libraries were sequenced on an Illumina HiSeq2000 using paired-end 100 bp reads. Raw data were processed with SOAPnuke, discarding reads with adapters, uncalled bases, mean Phred below 15, or no exact constant-primer or identifier match. High-quality paired reads were merged with COPE v1.2.5, and unique nucleotide sequences were defined as clonotypes. MiTCR v1.1 was used to align the clonotypes against IMGT TRBV, TRBD and TRBJ reference segments. The analysis was restricted to V-J combinations with a frequency above 0.0001, which together covered just over 98% of the repertoires. The TCS score was defined as the ratio of F50 (clonal expansion) to E x V (chaos), calculated using BLOSUM62-based TCRdist between CDR3 peptides within each V-J. Welch's t-statistics and random forest reduced some 510 V-J features to 13, which were used in a naive Bayes classifier (R e1071). Sample size was not statistically predetermined, and blinding of investigators to group allocation was not performed. The paper describes TCR Vbeta CDR3 sequencing of 120 to 150 peripheral blood samples, made up of roughly 40 ophthalmopathy patients, approximately 76 hyperthyroidism patients and roughly 17 progressor patients.

This specimen was peripheral blood mononuclear cells (PBMCs), taken at new diagnosis, from a patient treated with antithyroid drugs. The chain is made from TRBV9 and TRBJ2-5; TRBD1 aligns with 8 central bases. This receptor was taken from a woman between 45 and 60 years old with Graves disease. Donor details come from another sample of the same person, matched by shared clones. The DNA reads as follows: TGTGCCAGCAGCGTTTCGGGACAGGATGGGGAGACCCAGTACTTC. It is translated as CASSVSGQDGETQYF.